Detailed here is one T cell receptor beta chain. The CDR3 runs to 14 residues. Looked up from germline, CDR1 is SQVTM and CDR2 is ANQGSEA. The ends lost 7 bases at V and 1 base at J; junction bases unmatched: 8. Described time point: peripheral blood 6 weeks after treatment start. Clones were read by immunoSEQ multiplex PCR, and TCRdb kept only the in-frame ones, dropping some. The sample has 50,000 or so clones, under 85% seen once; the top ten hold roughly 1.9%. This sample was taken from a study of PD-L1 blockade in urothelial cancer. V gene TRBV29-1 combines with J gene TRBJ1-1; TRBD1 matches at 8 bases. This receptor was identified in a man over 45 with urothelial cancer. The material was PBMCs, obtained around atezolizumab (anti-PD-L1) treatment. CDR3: CSGKPGQANTEAFF. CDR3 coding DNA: TGCAGCGGTAAACCGGGACAGGCGAACACTGAAGCTTTCTTT.